One and the same sample provided the 26 T cell receptor beta chains below, sequenced in a study of blood T cell repertoires in COVID-19. Only in-frame clones appear in the TCRdb table, and some are missing; sequencing was by immunoSEQ multiplex PCR. This sample has 200,000 to 250,000 clones; around 90% occur once, and the top ten carry more than 1.4%. The sample taken for sequencing was peripheral blood. The receptor source for this set is a man between 18 and 29 years old with active or convalescent COVID-19.

This clone was counted between two and nine times. This chain joins TRBV5-1 and TRBJ1-3; TRBD1 matches 8 bases. This CDR3 has 15 residues. V trimming: 4 bases; J trimming: 4 bases; junction bases outside the gene matches: 7. In germline, CDR1 is SGHRS, CDR2 YFSETQ. CDR3 sequence reads: CASSPDRGGGNTIYF. The CDR3 DNA reads TGCGCCAGCAGCCCCGACAGGGGAGGAGGAAACACCATATATTTT. Drawing the rest from reference TRBV5-1 and TRBJ1-3, the complete variable domain is KAGVTQTPRYLIKTRGQQVTLSCSPISGHRSVSWYQQTPGQGLQFLFEYFSETQRNKGNFPGRFSGRQFSNSRSEMNVSTLELGDSALYLCASSPDRGGGNTIYFGEGSWLTVV.

The chain couples TRBV9 to TRBJ2-1; 9 nucleotides match TRBD1. Per the germline V gene, CDR1 is SGDLS and CDR2 is YYNGEE. Trimming at V came to 0 bases and at J to 8 bases, leaving 6 bases not matched to a gene. This CDR3 region has 15 residues. This CDR3 is CASSVEGQGSDEQFF. The CDR3 DNA reads as TGTGCCAGCAGCGTAGAGGGACAGGGAAGCGATGAGCAGTTCTTC.

The rearrangement links TRBV19 to TRBJ2-5, with 11 bases fitting TRBD1. The CDR3 is made up of 14 amino acids. Germline CDR1 LNHDA, CDR2 SQIVND (reference sequence). J lost 4 bases, V lost 5 bases, and 3 bases had no gene match. CDR3 residues: CASSPGTGGETQYF. CDR3 nucleotides: TGTGCCAGTAGTCCTGGGACAGGGGGAGAGACCCAGTACTTC.

The chain recombines TRBV30 with TRBJ1-1; a weak D match, TRBD1 (5 bases). The ends were cut back, 3 bases at V and 4 bases at J, with 15 bases in the middle. Germline V gives CDR1 GTSNPN, CDR2 SVGIG (reference sequence). The CDR3 covers 14 residues. The CDR3 loop is CAWRSGGRGTEAFF. The DNA for the CDR3 is TGTGCCTGGAGGTCGGGGGGGAGGGGCACTGAAGCTTTCTTT.

The chain couples TRBV5-1 to TRBJ1-1; TRBD1 matches at 10 bases. CDR1 SGHRS and CDR2 YFSETQ come from the germline V gene. Losses at the gene ends were 3 bases for V and 5 bases for J; bases not matched to a gene: 16. This CDR3 has 18 amino acids. CDR3 in amino acids: CASSSPRTGGSYQTEAFF. As DNA, the CDR3 is TGCGCCAGCAGCTCCCCCCGGACAGGGGGATCTTACCAAACTGAAGCTTTCTTT.

The CDR3 is CAWSVIRGYTF. The DNA of the CDR3 is TGTGCCTGGAGTGTAATCAGGGGCTACACCTTC. The J gene is TRBJ1-2, the V gene TRBV30; D gene uncertain. V gave up 0 bases and J gave up 8 bases, with 7 bases separating them. The germline V gene has CDR1 GTSNPN and CDR2 SVGIG (reference sequence). This CDR3 has 11 residues. The full variable domain, with the rest looked up from reference TRBV30 and TRBJ1-2, is SQTIHQWPATLVQPVGSPLSLECTVEGTSNPNLYWYRQAAGRGLQLLFYSVGIGQISSEVPQNLSASRPQDRQFILSSKKLLLSDSGFYLCAWSVIRGYTFGSGTRLTVV.

This sequence joins TRBV3-1 (or the pseudogene TRBV3-2) and TRBJ2-4, with 8 bases that match TRBD1. J gave up 3 bases and V 4 bases, and 8 bases lay outside the gene matches. Germline lookup yields CDR1 LGHDT and CDR2 YNNKEL (reference sequence). This CDR3 has 16 amino acids. This CDR3 reads CASSPPRGRGKNIQYF. The CDR3 DNA is TGTGCCAGCAGCCCCCCCAGGGGGCGAGGCAAAAACATTCAGTACTTC.

J is TRBJ1-5 and V is TRBV7-2; 8 nucleotides agree with TRBD1. CDR3 length equals 16 residues. From germline, CDR1 is SGHTA and CDR2 FQGNSA. Unmatched junction bases numbered 10, after V lost 2 bases and J lost 7 bases. For the CDR3, the DNA is TGTGCCAGCAGCTTACTCGCAGGGGGCGCAAGACAGCCCCAGCATTTT. Residues: CASSLLAGGARQPQHF. Together with reference TRBV7-2 and TRBJ1-5, the CDR3 gives the full variable domain: GAGVSQSPSNKVTEKGKDVELRCDPISGHTALYWYRQSLGQGLEFLIYFQGNSAPDKSGLPSDRFSAERTGGSVSTLTIQRTQQEDSAVYLCASSLLAGGARQPQHFGDGTRLSIL.

This clone was detected once. The genes are TRBV15 and TRBJ2-6; D perhaps matches TRBD2 (5 bases). V was cut by 5 bases and J by 1 base, with 12 bases left in between. CDR3 length equals 16 residues. In germline, CDR1 is LNHNV, CDR2 YYDKDF (reference sequence). CDR3 residues: CATSGLASSGANVLTF. The CDR3 nucleotides read TGTGCCACCAGCGGACTCGCGAGTTCTGGGGCCAACGTCCTGACTTTC.

The chain carries TRBV30 and TRBJ1-5; D not resolved. This CDR3 spans 13 amino acids. Trimming pared 0 bases from V and 6 bases from J, leaving 9 bases between. Germline CDR1 GTSNPN, CDR2 SVGIG (reference sequence). CDR3 sequence (DNA): TGTGCCTGGAGTGTAGAGGGAGGTCAGCCCCAGCATTTT. It translates to CAWSVEGGQPQHF. Full variable domain (outside the CDR3, taken from reference TRBV30 and TRBJ1-5): SQTIHQWPATLVQPVGSPLSLECTVEGTSNPNLYWYRQAAGRGLQLLFYSVGIGQISSEVPQNLSASRPQDRQFILSSKKLLLSDSGFYLCAWSVEGGQPQHFGDGTRLSIL.

This rearrangement joins TRBV28 to TRBJ2-3; 7 bases align to TRBD2. The germline V gene encodes CDR1 MDHEN and CDR2 SYDVKM. CDR3 length: 15 residues. The V and J ends lost 2 bases and 0 bases, in that order; junction bases with no gene match: 2. CDR3 coding DNA: TGTGCCAGCAGTTTAGCGGGAGTTAGCACAGATACGCAGTATTTT. This sequence encodes CASSLAGVSTDTQYF.

V is TRBV30 and J is TRBJ1-1; maybe TRBD1 (5 bases). The CDR3 is made up of 16 amino acids. V lost 0 bases to trimming and J lost 5 bases, with 19 bases between them. Germline-derived CDR1 and CDR2 are GTSNPN and SVGIG (reference sequence). Written as DNA, the CDR3 is TGTGCCTGGAGTGTACTTTCCGGACAATGGGTTACTGAAGCTTTCTTT. It yields the protein CAWSVLSGQWVTEAFF. Looking up the rest from reference TRBV30 and TRBJ1-1 gives the full variable domain: SQTIHQWPATLVQPVGSPLSLECTVEGTSNPNLYWYRQAAGRGLQLLFYSVGIGQISSEVPQNLSASRPQDRQFILSSKKLLLSDSGFYLCAWSVLSGQWVTEAFFGQGTRLTVV.

The V gene is TRBV30, the J gene TRBJ1-2; TRBD1 matches 12 bases. This CDR3 is built from 16 residues. Germline V gives CDR1 GTSNPN, CDR2 SVGIG (reference sequence). Trimming took 3 bases from V and 4 from J; bases not matched to a gene: 9. The CDR3 region is CAWSGDRGPRVYGYTF. The CDR3 nucleotides are TGTGCCTGGAGCGGGGACAGGGGGCCTCGAGTCTATGGCTACACCTTC. The full variable domain, rest sourced from reference TRBV30 and TRBJ1-2, is SQTIHQWPATLVQPVGSPLSLECTVEGTSNPNLYWYRQAAGRGLQLLFYSVGIGQISSEVPQNLSASRPQDRQFILSSKKLLLSDSGFYLCAWSGDRGPRVYGYTFGSGTRLTVV.

The chain has TRBV3-1 (or the pseudogene TRBV3-2) and TRBJ1-4, with 7 bases aligning to TRBD1. V gave up 0 bases and J gave up 3 bases; unmatched junction bases: 4. The CDR3 is made up of 16 amino acids. Germline CDR1 reads LGHDT; CDR2 reads YNNKEL (reference sequence). DNA for the CDR3: TGTGCCAGCAGCCAAGATCCAGGGGGATCTAATGAAAAACTGTTTTTT. It is translated as CASSQDPGGSNEKLFF.

The genes are TRBV3-1 (or the pseudogene TRBV3-2) and TRBJ2-1, with 9 bases that match TRBD2. Germline V gives CDR1 LGHDT, CDR2 YNNKEL (reference sequence). J lost 3 bases, V lost 2 bases, and 8 bases had no gene match. The CDR3 totals 17 residues. This CDR3 reads CASSQPSGDLFYNEQFF. The CDR3 DNA follows: TGTGCCAGCAGCCAACCTAGCGGGGACCTCTTCTACAATGAGCAGTTCTTC.

This chain links TRBV19 with TRBJ1-5; 8 nucleotides match TRBD1. V dropped 6 bases and J dropped 3; count of bases not matched to a gene: 10. Germline V CDR1 and CDR2: LNHDA, SQIVND (reference sequence). The CDR3 is made up of 16 amino acids. CDR3 nucleotide sequence: TGTGCCAGTAGATTCGTCCGGGACAGGCTCAATCAGCCCCAGCATTTT. Amino acids: CASRFVRDRLNQPQHF.

The chain recombines TRBV27 with TRBJ2-5, with 8 bases aligning to TRBD1. The V and J ends lost 5 bases and 4 bases, in that order; junction bases with no gene match: 6. Germline values: CDR1 MNHEY, CDR2 SMNVEV (reference sequence). CDR3 size: 14 residues. CDR3 bases: TGTGCCAGCAGTCCCAGGGGGCTGGGAGAGACCCAGTACTTC. Its protein product is CASSPRGLGETQYF.

This sequence joins TRBV5-4 and TRBJ2-5; 7 bases are a match to TRBD1. Per germline, CDR1 SGHNT and CDR2 YYREEE (reference sequence). V shed 2 bases and J 4 bases; nucleotides not matched to a gene: 8. This CDR3 spans 15 amino acids. CDR3 protein: CASSFDRVPGETQYF. The CDR3 DNA sequence: TGTGCCAGCAGCTTTGACAGGGTCCCGGGAGAGACCCAGTACTTC.

This rearrangement joins TRBV20-1 to TRBJ2-1; 8 bases fit TRBD2. Germline loops: CDR1 DFQATT, CDR2 SNEGSKA (reference sequence). The V segment lost 3 bases and the J segment 5 bases; nucleotides outside the gene matches: 9. CDR3 length: 15 amino acids. CDR3 loop: CSASLAGIGHNEQFF. Written as DNA, the CDR3 is TGCAGTGCTAGTCTAGCGGGCATCGGTCACAATGAGCAGTTCTTC.

The chain links TRBV9 to TRBJ2-1; D might be TRBD2 (6 bases). This CDR3 has 15 residues. V was trimmed by 7 bases and J by 6 bases, leaving 20 bases between them. The germline gives CDR1 SGDLS, CDR2 YYNGEE. The CDR3 reads CASHPDGGPPNEQFF. For the CDR3, the DNA is TGTGCCAGCCACCCCGATGGAGGGCCGCCCAATGAGCAGTTCTTC.

DNA for the CDR3: TGTGCCAGCAGTTTACCCAGGCAAGAGACCCAGTACTTC. As protein: CASSLPRQETQYF. V and J are TRBV28 and TRBJ2-5; no firm D call. The CDR3 length is 13 residues. Germline V lookup: CDR1 MDHEN, CDR2 SYDVKM. V lost 2 bases and J lost 2, with 6 bases in between.

The V and J genes are TRBV11-3 and TRBJ2-1, with 8 nucleotides matching TRBD2. The V segment lost 5 bases and the J segment 7 bases; nucleotides outside the gene matches: 13. The CDR3 runs 16 residues. Germline V gene sequence: CDR1 SGHNT, CDR2 YENEEA. This CDR3 reads CASSQGGSGTGNEQFF. CDR3 coding DNA: TGTGCCAGCAGCCAGGGTGGTAGCGGGACGGGTAATGAGCAGTTCTTC.

The gene calls are TRBV21-1 and TRBJ2-7; the DNA was not compared with TRBD2, the D call given in the table. TRBV21-1 is noted as a pseudogene. The CDR3 sequence is 13 residues long. Here the CDR3 DNA reads TGTGCCAGCAGAGAGGTGATAGCCTACGAGCAGTACTTC. Encoded protein: CASREVIAYEQYF.

This chain uses TRBV18 with TRBJ1-1; 7 bases match TRBD1. The V gene end was trimmed by 3 bases and the J gene end by 4 bases; junction bases not matched to a gene: 11. Germline V lookup: CDR1 KGHSH, CDR2 LQKENI. CDR3 length equals 16 residues. CDR3 in DNA: TGTGCCAGCTCACCTCTATCCGGGACAGCGAGCACTGAAGCTTTCTTT. Protein: CASSPLSGTASTEAFF.

V and J are TRBV19 and TRBJ1-4; 8 bases are shared with TRBD1. The CDR3 has 13 amino acids. Trimming at V came to 8 bases and at J to 5 bases, leaving 4 bases not matched to a gene. Per germline, CDR1 LNHDA and CDR2 SQIVND (reference sequence). The CDR3 coding sequence is TGTGCCAGTGGGGACAGGTTAAATGAAAAACTGTTTTTT. Its protein is CASGDRLNEKLFF.

The V gene is TRBV7-9, the J gene TRBJ1-2; D gene ambiguous. The CDR3 consists of 14 residues. V was cut by 4 bases and J by 2 bases, with 11 bases left in between. Germline V gene sequence: CDR1 SEHNR, CDR2 FQNEAQ (reference sequence). In DNA form, the CDR3 reads TGTGCCAGCAGCTCCACAGCCCAAAACTATGGCTACACCTTC. Translating gives CASSSTAQNYGYTF.